The 13 T cell receptor beta chains given below trace back to one sample, sequenced in a study of T cells after yellow fever vaccination. TCRdb used MiXCR to reprocess the 5' RACE reads, holding one entry per CDR3 protein. The sample consists of about 63,000 distinct CDR3 sequences, 6% to 7.5% of them appearing once. The specimen comprised CD8+ T cells sorted from PBMCs, sampled 15 days after the yellow fever booster vaccination. The receptors were sampled from a man under 40 who received the YFV17D yellow fever vaccine.

This clonotype was observed at least ten times. The CDR3: CSARGGRVSDTQYF. In DNA, the CDR3 is TGCAGTGCTAGAGGGGGCAGGGTTTCAGATACGCAGTATTTT. V and J are TRBV20-1 and TRBJ2-3; TRBD1 might be the D (5 bases). Trimming removed 1 base from V and 4 bases from J, with 12 bases in between. Germline V CDR1 and CDR2: DFQATT, SNEGSKA (reference sequence). The CDR3 sequence is 14 residues long.

This clonotype was picked up many times. The chain has TRBV27 and TRBJ2-1; D may be TRBD1 (5 bases). CDR3 length: 16 amino acids. V lost 2 bases to trimming and J lost 2 bases, with 13 bases between them. Germline loops: CDR1 MNHEY, CDR2 SMNVEV (reference sequence). The DNA for the CDR3 is TGTGCCAGCAGTTTACAAGGGGTCAACACCTACAATGAGCAGTTCTTC. This sequence encodes CASSLQGVNTYNEQFF.

This clonotype was counted once. The CDR3 sequence: CASSYPSGDDGYTF. CDR3 nucleotides: TGTGCCAGCAGTTATCCCTCTGGGGACGATGGCTACACCTTC. This chain uses TRBV6-2 or TRBV6-3 with TRBJ1-2, with D possibly matching TRBD1 (5 bases). Germline lookup yields CDR1 MNHEY and CDR2 SVGEGT. Between the trimmed V and J ends, which lost 3 bases and 6 bases, there was a span of 14 bases. This CDR3 is built from 14 residues.

This clonotype was detected many times. The chain employs TRBV6-2 or TRBV6-3 and TRBJ2-2, with TRBD1 identical over 9 bases. The CDR3 has 20 amino acids. The germline gives CDR1 MNHEY, CDR2 SVGEGT. Trimming removed 1 base from V and 3 bases from J; junction bases left unmatched: 15. CDR3: CASSYLADRGSGRDTGELFF. As DNA, the CDR3 is TGTGCCAGCAGTTACTTAGCGGACAGGGGTTCGGGAAGGGACACCGGGGAGCTGTTTTTT.

This clonotype has ten or more counts. The chain has TRBV7-2 and TRBJ2-1, with 8 bases that match TRBD1. Germline-derived CDR1 and CDR2 are SGHTA and FQGNSA. The CDR3 is made up of 16 amino acids. The V gene end was trimmed by 5 bases and the J gene end by 4 bases; junction bases not matched to a gene: 10. The CDR3 sequence is CASSGYRGAKYNEQFF. CDR3 nucleotides: TGTGCCAGCAGCGGCTACAGGGGGGCAAAATACAATGAGCAGTTCTTC.

In its sample, this clonotype was seen many times. The J gene is TRBJ2-7, the V gene TRBV2, with 8 nucleotides matching TRBD1. There are 15 residues in the CDR3. CDR1 is SNHLY and CDR2 is FYNNEI in the germline V gene. V trimming: 5 bases; J trimming: 5 bases; junction bases outside the gene matches: 11. CDR3 coding DNA: TGTGCCAGCAGTCGTCCCAGGACAGGGAGCCACGAGCAGTACTTC. Its translation is CASSRPRTGSHEQYF. The variable domain in full, completed from reference TRBV2 and TRBJ2-7, reads EPEVTQTPSHQVTQMGQEVILRCVPISNHLYFYWYRQILGQKVEFLVSFYNNEISEKSEIFDDQFSVERPDGSNFTLKIRSTKLEDSAMYFCASSRPRTGSHEQYFGPGTRLTVT.

In this sample, this clonotype turned up a few times. The chain employs TRBV9 and TRBJ2-3; 11 nucleotides line up with TRBD2. The J segment lost 2 bases and the V segment lost 4 bases, leaving 6 bases of the junction unmatched. The germline CDR1 and CDR2 sequences are SGDLS and YYNGEE. CDR3 size: 16 residues. The CDR3 here is CASSFRLAGITDTQYF. As DNA, the CDR3 is TGTGCCAGCAGCTTCCGACTAGCGGGAATCACAGATACGCAGTATTTT.

This clonotype was detected many times. The chain combines TRBV12-3 or TRBV12-4 with TRBJ2-7; 8 bases line up with TRBD1. V was pared by 3 bases and J by 4 bases, with 23 bases of the junction left unmatched. The CDR3 spans 20 residues. The CDR3 loop reads CASSFRLAEFRRGPEYEQYF. The CDR3, as DNA: TGTGCCAGCAGTTTTCGCCTGGCGGAGTTCCGCAGGGGGCCGGAGTACGAGCAGTACTTC.

This clonotype has ten or more counts. J is TRBJ2-1 and V is TRBV12-3 or TRBV12-4; perhaps TRBD1 as D (5 bases). The V gene lost 5 bases and the J gene lost 9 bases, with 23 bases spanning the gap. CDR3 length equals 16 residues. The CDR3 here is CASSPGVQGYYAEQFF. In DNA, the CDR3 is TGTGCCAGCAGTCCAGGCGTTCAGGGTTACTATGCTGAGCAGTTCTTC.

This clonotype was detected ten times or more. This chain joins TRBV11-2 and TRBJ2-7; 8 nucleotides agree with TRBD2. The CDR3 consists of 14 residues. Germline CDR1 reads SGHAT; CDR2 reads FQNNGV. V lost 4 bases, J lost 5 bases, and 7 bases stayed unmatched. The CDR3 DNA is TGTGCCAGCAGCTCCTCGACTAGCGAGCACGAGCAGTACTTC. Its protein product is CASSSSTSEHEQYF.

In its sample, this clonotype was seen many times. The chain employs TRBV9 and TRBJ2-5, with D hard to call. This CDR3 has 12 residues. The germline V and J ends were trimmed by 3 bases and 5 bases, with 8 bases remaining between them. CDR1 SGDLS and CDR2 YYNGEE come from the germline V gene. The CDR3 sequence: CASSAGGETQYF. CDR3 DNA: TGTGCCAGCAGCGCCGGTGGTGAGACCCAGTACTTC.

This clonotype occurred many times. The chain employs TRBV4-3 and TRBJ1-2; no clear D gene. V was clipped by 0 bases and J by 4 bases, with 9 bases between them. This CDR3 region has 14 residues. Per the germline V gene, CDR1 is LGHNA and CDR2 is YSLEER. This CDR3 is CASSQDAGIYGYTF. CDR3 in DNA: TGCGCCAGCAGCCAAGATGCCGGGATCTATGGCTACACCTTC.

Many counts were recorded for this clonotype. V usage is TRBV9 and J usage is TRBJ2-2; D unclear. CDR3 size: 9 residues. Looked up from germline, CDR1 is SGDLS and CDR2 is YYNGEE. Trimming removed 7 bases from V and 11 bases from J, with 6 bases in between. CDR3 residues: CASLLELFF. In DNA form, the CDR3 reads TGTGCCAGCCTACTCGAGCTGTTTTTT.